A few counts support the clone carrying this TCR beta chain. Its cognate antigen is unknown. This entry belongs to a study of T-cell reconstitution after alpha-beta-depleted transplantation in children. Per germline, CDR1 SGHNT and CDR2 YYREEE (reference sequence). The CDR3 runs 16 residues. Trimming took off 0 bases at V and 1 base at J, with 11 bases between the two ends. Study conclusions and caveats: Several hundred expanded graft clones reportedly gave rise to the alpha-beta T cells present about two months after transplant. At the one-year point after transplant, T-cell counts and TCRbeta diversity were found to come mostly from T cells that had been newly produced.

Construction of the TCRbeta library involved unique molecular identifiers. MiXCR was run by TCRdb on the PCR reads, yielding one entry per CDR3 protein. The table records a few hundred thousand distinct CDR3 sequences, under 15% of them present only once. This clonotype was sampled from a male patient under 18 who had a stem cell transplant for acute myeloid leukemia, so the T cells may come from the graft donor. V gene TRBV5-4 combines with J gene TRBJ2-1, with D possibly TRBD2 on 5 matching bases. Sequenced here: PBMCs, mostly from graft donor cells, sampled 360 days after TCRalphabeta/CD19-depleted stem cell transplant. CDR3 amino acids: CASSLVRSVSYNEQFF. The CDR3 nucleotides read TGTGCCAGCAGCTTGGTGCGTAGCGTATCCTACAATGAGCAGTTCTTC.